This T cell receptor beta chain is drawn from a study of T cells in Graves' hyperthyroidism and ophthalmopathy. Amplified regions were TCR beta CDR3 sequences from RNA transcripts. Carried out on the TCR CDR3, a first-round RT-PCR used the HTBI primer set. TCRdb used MiXCR to reprocess the multiplex PCR reads, holding one entry per CDR3 protein. The sample comprises roughly 500,000 distinct CDR3 sequences, 20% to 25% of which are singletons, and about half rests with the top ten. A few counts support this clonotype. V dropped 4 bases and J dropped 6 bases, with 14 bases sitting between them. CDR3 length equals 14 residues. Germline V gives CDR1 LNHDA, CDR2 SQIVND (reference sequence).

The rearrangement links TRBV19 to TRBJ2-3; a weak D match, TRBD1 (5 bases). What was sequenced was blood. The receptor was isolated from a woman in her seventies with Graves' ophthalmopathy. CDR3 DNA: TGTGCCAGTAGTAAACAGGAAACGAGGGATACGCAGTATTTT. Encoded protein: CASSKQETRDTQYF.